These T cell receptor beta chains were read from a single sample in a study of graft-versus-host responses after intestinal transplantation. These receptors' antigens are unknown. TCRdb keeps only in-frame clones here, not all; method: immunoSEQ multiplex PCR. The table has tens of thousands of clones, roughly 80% seen once. The sequencing used unstimulated CD8+ T cells sorted from spleen or lymph node cells, collected before intestinal transplant. The receptor source for this set is a human donor who received an intestinal transplant. CDR3s include the opening cysteine and the closing phenylalanine or tryptophan. D genes are given only for firm matches. Some rows mark clone size as missing; the rest say once, few, many or name a class of expanded clone.

v_call,d_call,clone_size,j_call,cdr3_nt,cdr3_aa
TRBV7-9,-,-,TRBJ1-1,TGTGCCAGCAGCTCAGGGCCTTCGAAAACAGGGTACACTGAAGCTTTCTTT,CASSSGPSKTGYTEAFF
TRBV6-4,-,-,TRBJ2-2,TGTGCCAGCAGTACGGGGGAGAACACCGGGGAGCTGTTTTTT,CASSTGENTGELFF
TRBV5-1,-,-,TRBJ2-2,TGCGCCAGCAGCTTGTGGGCAGATCGCACCGGGGAGCTGTTTTTT,CASSLWADRTGELFF
TRBV5-6,-,few,TRBJ2-1,TGTGCCAGCCAAGAGCCCGACTATGAGCAGTTCTTC,CASQEPDYEQFF
TRBV7-7,-,-,TRBJ2-2,TGTGCTAGCAGCTTAGCAGGGGCGGCCGTCGGGGAGCTGTTTTTT,CASSLAGAAVGELFF
TRBV5-1,TRBD2,once,TRBJ2-1,TGCGCCAGCAGCTTTTGGGGGAGGGCCGGGCATGAGCAGTTCTTC,CASSFWGRAGHEQFF
TRBV6-5,-,-,TRBJ2-1,TGTGCCGGAGGAGCGGGTGCATACAATGAGCAGTTCTTC,CAGGAGAYNEQFF
TRBV19,TRBD2,-,TRBJ2-3,TGTGCCAGTAGTGTCTCAGCGGGAGGGCCGAATACGCAGTATTTT,CASSVSAGGPNTQYF
TRBV5-5,TRBD1,-,TRBJ1-2,TGTGCCAGCAGCTTGGTGGCAGGGGGGATCTATGGCTACACCTTC,CASSLVAGGIYGYTF
TRBV2,TRBD1,-,TRBJ2-7,TGTGCCAGCATGGACAGGGGTAGCTCCTACGAGCAGTACTTC,CASMDRGSSYEQYF
TRBV7-9,-,-,TRBJ2-3,TGTGCCAGCAGCTTGGTAGGGGCAGATACGCAGTATTTT,CASSLVGADTQYF
TRBV7-9,-,-,TRBJ1-1,TGTGCCAGCAGCACCCCTATGAACACTGAAGCTTTCTTT,CASSTPMNTEAFF
TRBV13,TRBD2,-,TRBJ2-1,TGTGCCAGCAGCACAATAGCGGGGAGGTTCGGTTACAATGAGCAGTTCTTC,CASSTIAGRFGYNEQFF
TRBV4-2,TRBD2,-,TRBJ2-7,TGTGCCAGCAGCCAAGCCGGGATAGCGGGAGTCTACGAGCAGTACTTC,CASSQAGIAGVYEQYF
TRBV7-9,-,-,TRBJ1-2,TGTGCCAGCAGCTACGGACAGTTTAACTATGGCTACACCTTC,CASSYGQFNYGYTF
TRBV7-8,TRBD2,few,TRBJ2-6,TGTGCCAGCAGCAGGACTAGCGGGGGACCCACAGGGGCCAACGTCCTGACTTTC,CASSRTSGGPTGANVLTF
TRBV25-1,TRBD1,-,TRBJ2-3,TGTGCCAGCAGTAGACAGGGGGACGCAGATACGCAGTATTTT,CASSRQGDADTQYF
TRBV28,-,-,TRBJ2-1,TGTGCCAGCAGTTTTGTGGGGCCTGGGGACAATGAGCAGTTCTTC,CASSFVGPGDNEQFF
TRBV6-5,TRBD1,few,TRBJ2-2,TGTGCCAGCAGTTACACAGGGGGCGACGGGGAGCTGTTTTTT,CASSYTGGDGELFF
TRBV28,-,-,TRBJ2-7,TGTGCCAGCAGTTTGGGTGACTACTACGAGCAGTACTTC,CASSLGDYYEQYF
TRBV19,-,once,TRBJ2-7,TGTGCCAGTAGTATAGGTGCAGGGGCCTTCTCCTACGAGCAGTACTTC,CASSIGAGAFSYEQYF
TRBV10-3,TRBD2,once,TRBJ2-5,TGTGCCATCAGTGAGGGACTAGCGGTCCGGCGGGAGACCCAGTACTTC,CAISEGLAVRRETQYF
TRBV13,TRBD2,-,TRBJ2-3,TGTGCCAGCACGACTAGCGGGGGCCGGGGGGATACGCAGTATTTT,CASTTSGGRGDTQYF
TRBV2,-,-,TRBJ2-5,TGTGCCAGCGCGGAAGGTGTTCGAGAGACCCAGTACTTC,CASAEGVRETQYF
TRBV18,TRBD1,-,TRBJ2-7,TGTGCCAGCTCACCCCCGGGACAGGGGTTTTTCGGCGAGCAGTACTTC,CASSPPGQGFFGEQYF
TRBV27,TRBD1,once,TRBJ2-7,TGTGCCAGCGGACGAGGGACAGGAGGCTACGAGCAGTACTTC,CASGRGTGGYEQYF
TRBV10-1,-,-,TRBJ2-1,TGCGCCACATCGGAAGTAGGGGGCAATGAGCAGTTCTTC,CATSEVGGNEQFF
TRBV6-1,-,-,TRBJ2-7,TGTGCCAGCAGTGACCGGACAGGGAGGGTCTACGAGCAGTACTTC,CASSDRTGRVYEQYF
TRBV9,-,-,TRBJ2-3,TGTGCCAGCAGCGTACAAGCGGGCACAGATACGCAGTATTTT,CASSVQAGTDTQYF
TRBV2,TRBD1,-,TRBJ2-5,TGTGCCAGCAGCGCCACCGGGACAGGCAAAGAGACCCAGTACTTC,CASSATGTGKETQYF
TRBV7-2,-,-,TRBJ2-1,TGTGCCAGCACCCCTGGCCATGAGCAGTTCTTC,CASTPGHEQFF
TRBV27,-,-,TRBJ2-7,TGTGCCAGCAGTTACGGGACAACCTACGAGCAGTACTTC,CASSYGTTYEQYF
TRBV25-1,-,-,TRBJ2-1,TGTGCCAGCAGCGCGGGGAACAATGAGCAGTTCTTC,CASSAGNNEQFF
TRBV11-3,-,few,TRBJ2-3,TGTGCCAGCAGCCCATACCAGGGGCAGTCTGATACGCAGTATTTT,CASSPYQGQSDTQYF
TRBV27,TRBD2,-,TRBJ2-5,TGTGCCAGCAGTTTAGGCGGGAGGGCCGGGGAGACCCAGTACTTC,CASSLGGRAGETQYF
TRBV9,-,-,TRBJ2-5,TGTGCCAGCAGCGTATTGGGGGAGGTCGGGGAGACCCAGTACTTC,CASSVLGEVGETQYF
TRBV4-2,-,few,TRBJ2-1,TGTGCCAGCCAAGAGCCCTACAATGAGCAGTTCTTC,CASQEPYNEQFF
TRBV4-1,-,few,TRBJ2-7,TGCGCCAGCAGCCAAACTAGCGAGCAGTACTTC,CASSQTSEQYF
TRBV5-6,TRBD1,once,TRBJ2-1,TGTGCCAGCAGCTTAATGGGACAGCACTACCCCTTTCTCCACAATGAGCAGTTCTTC,CASSLMGQHYPFLHNEQFF
TRBV7-2,TRBD2,-,TRBJ2-7,TGTGCCAGCAGCGAGCGAGCGGGGCCAAGCGAGCAGTACTTC,CASSERAGPSEQYF